This TCR beta chain was found in a study of regulatory T cells in long-lasting Graves disease. The TCR beta library used iRepertoire HTBI primers with Arm-PCR amplification of CDR3. TCRdb re-analysed the multiplex PCR reads in MiXCR, keeping a single row per CDR3 protein. Of 400,000 to 650,000 distinct CDR3 sequences in the sample, roughly a sixth were seen once. As to this clonotype: The antigen remains undetermined.

The time point was: newly diagnosed GD, antithyroid drugs for less than 3 months. RNA from PBMCs was the source of the TCR library. CDR3 length: 13 residues. The V end was cut by 3 bases, the J end by 7 bases, with 9 bases between. CDR1 is MNHGY, CDR2 SVAAGI, per germline. Study conclusions and caveats: It was peripheral blood alone, not thyroid tissue, that was studied.

The sample was also reused in another study, on T cells in Graves' hyperthyroidism and ophthalmopathy. As that study records: Not enrolled were patients with uncontrolled infection, other autoimmune disease, pregnancy or lactation. Carried out on the TCR CDR3, a first-round RT-PCR used the HTBI primer set.

The V call is TRBV6-9, the J call TRBJ2-2; D is unclear. The material was peripheral blood mononuclear cells (PBMCs), obtained at new diagnosis, from a patient treated with antithyroid drugs. The clonotype originates from a woman in her forties or fifties with Graves disease. The CDR3 reads CASSYLGFGELFF. Here the CDR3 DNA reads TGTGCCAGCAGTTACTTAGGTTTCGGGGAGCTGTTTTTT.